These 27 T cell receptor beta chains were all obtained from the same sample, sequenced in a study of yellow fever vaccine responses in identical twins. A single record per CDR3 protein comes from TCRdb applying MiXCR to the RT-PCR reads. This table holds around 20,000 distinct CDR3 sequences, around 70% found once. The sequences come from T cells from blood (PBMCs), unsorted or a sorted subset (not recorded which), collected before or after yellow fever vaccination (not recorded which). These receptor sequences come from a young woman who received the yellow fever vaccine.

The J gene is TRBJ2-5, the V gene TRBV11-1, with 9 positions matching TRBD1. V was pared by 6 bases and J by 5 bases, with 28 bases of the junction left unmatched. Germline V gives CDR1 SGHAT, CDR2 FQDESV (reference sequence). There are 21 residues in the CDR3. The DNA of the CDR3 is TGTGCCAGCAGTCGGGATAGGACCTGGACAGGGGAAGTCGATGATGCGGAGACCCAGTACTTC. This sequence encodes CASSRDRTWTGEVDDAETQYF. Full variable domain (missing parts from reference TRBV11-1 and TRBJ2-5): EAEVAQSPRYKITEKSQAVAFWCDPISGHATLYWYRQILGQGPELLVQFQDESVVDDSQLPKDRFSAERLKGVDSTLKIQPAELGDSAMYLCASSRDRTWTGEVDDAETQYFGPGTRLLVL.

The V gene is TRBV15, the J gene TRBJ1-1; D is perhaps TRBD1 (5 bases). The V end was cut by 11 bases, the J end by 4 bases, with 17 bases between. The V gene's germline CDR1 is LNHNV and CDR2 YYDKDF (reference sequence). This CDR3 has 13 amino acids. CDR3 amino acids: CAASTAGPTEAFF. CDR3 sequence (DNA): TGTGCCGCGTCTACTGCGGGGCCCACTGAAGCTTTCTTT.

The rearrangement links TRBV10-1 to TRBJ2-1; TRBD2 agrees at 12 bases. CDR3 length: 16 amino acids. CDR1 is WNHNN and CDR2 is SYGVQD in the germline V gene (reference sequence). V dropped 4 bases and J dropped 8; count of bases not matched to a gene: 9. In nucleotides, the CDR3 is TGCGCCAGCAGTGTGCGAAGGGGACTAGCGGGCGATGAGCAGTTCTTC. Protein: CASSVRRGLAGDEQFF.

The gene calls are TRBV11-3 and TRBJ2-5; D remains ambiguous. The germline V and J ends were trimmed by 0 bases and 1 base, with 9 bases remaining between them. This CDR3 is 15 amino acids long. Germline V gene data show CDR1 as SGHNT and CDR2 as YENEEA. DNA for the CDR3: TGTGCCAGCAGCTTAGAGTGGTCCATCCAAGAGACCCAGTACTTC. Translated, it gives CASSLEWSIQETQYF.

The J gene is TRBJ2-1, the V gene TRBV7-6; 16 positions agree with TRBD2. V gave up 3 bases and J gave up 10 bases; unmatched junction bases: 9. CDR1 and CDR2 from the germline V gene are SGHVS and FNYEAQ. The CDR3 has 17 amino acids. CDR3 amino acids: CASSFYIGTSGRGEQFF. The CDR3 DNA reads TGTGCCAGCAGCTTCTATATCGGGACTAGCGGGAGGGGGGAGCAGTTCTTC. Combining the CDR3 with reference TRBV7-6 and TRBJ2-1 gives the whole variable domain GAGVSQSPRYKVTKRGQDVALRCDPISGHVSLYWYRQALGQGPEFLTYFNYEAQQDKSGLPNDRFSAERPEGSISTLTIQRTEQRDSAMYRCASSFYIGTSGRGEQFFGPGTRLTVL.

The rearrangement uses TRBV5-4 and TRBJ1-5; D is perhaps TRBD1 (5 bases). Trimming left V 4 bases short and J 5 bases short, with 10 bases between. CDR1 and CDR2 from the germline V gene are SGHNT and YYREEE (reference sequence). CDR3 length equals 13 residues. The CDR3 loop is CASSGGADQPQHF. The CDR3 DNA follows: TGTGCCAGCAGCGGGGGAGCCGATCAGCCCCAGCATTTT.

The rearrangement uses TRBV7-9 and TRBJ1-4; D ambiguous. Per the germline V gene, CDR1 is SEHNR and CDR2 is FQNEAQ (reference sequence). Trimming stripped 4 bases from V and 6 bases from J, with 15 bases between. This CDR3 is 15 amino acids long. The CDR3 protein is CASSSPHGNYEKLFF. CDR3 DNA sequence: TGTGCCAGCAGCTCCCCTCACGGGAACTATGAAAAACTGTTTTTT.

The chain couples TRBV29-1 to TRBJ1-2; D not resolved. Per the germline V gene, CDR1 is SQVTM and CDR2 is ANQGSEA. The V gene lost 3 bases and the J gene lost 5 bases, with 4 bases spanning the gap. The CDR3 runs 10 residues. The CDR3: CSVDTYGYTF. CDR3 nucleotides: TGCAGCGTTGACACTTATGGCTACACCTTC.

The chain recombines TRBV18 with TRBJ1-6; D possibly corresponds to TRBD1 (5 bases). V lost 4 bases to trimming and J lost 9 bases, with 19 bases between them. This CDR3 has 16 residues. Germline V lookup: CDR1 KGHSH, CDR2 LQKENI. The CDR3 sequence: CASSRNRDPRGSPLHF. The CDR3 DNA is TGTGCCAGCTCACGAAACCGGGACCCAAGGGGTTCACCCCTCCACTTT.

This clonotype appeared a single time. The genes are TRBV7-6 and TRBJ2-2, with TRBD2 matching over 11 bases. Germline CDR1 SGHVS, CDR2 FNYEAQ. V trimming: 0 bases; J trimming: 4 bases; junction bases outside the gene matches: 1. CDR3 length: 16 amino acids. The CDR3 loop is CASSLAGLAATGELFF. The CDR3 DNA reads as TGTGCCAGCAGCTTAGCGGGACTAGCGGCCACCGGGGAGCTGTTTTTT.

This clonotype has only a few counts. The chain joins TRBV7-8 to TRBJ2-1; D is perhaps TRBD2 (5 bases). Between the trimmed V and J ends, which lost 5 bases and 6 bases, there was a span of 14 bases. CDR3 length: 14 amino acids. Germline V gene lookup returns CDR1 SGHVS and CDR2 FQNEAQ. The CDR3 loop is CASSIGRHSNEQFF. CDR3 coding DNA: TGTGCCAGCAGCATAGGGAGACACTCCAATGAGCAGTTCTTC. The whole variable domain, remainder taken from reference TRBV7-8 and TRBJ2-1, is GAGVSQSPRYKVAKRGQDVALRCDPISGHVSLFWYQQALGQGPEFLTYFQNEAQLDKSGLPSDRFFAERPEGSVSTLKIQRTQQEDSAVYLCASSIGRHSNEQFFGPGTRLTVL.

This chain uses TRBV12-3 or TRBV12-4 with TRBJ2-3; 7 nucleotides match TRBD2. The trim removed 6 bases at V and 9 bases at J, leaving 3 bases unmatched. CDR3 length: 11 residues. As DNA, the CDR3 is TGTGCCAGCAGCGTGGGGGGGACGCAGTATTTT. As protein: CASSVGGTQYF.

This clonotype appeared a few times. J is TRBJ1-6 and V is TRBV9; D is undetermined. V was shortened by 1 base and J by 5 bases, with 4 bases between the two germline ends. This CDR3 region has 13 residues. The germline CDR1 and CDR2 sequences are SGDLS and YYNGEE. CDR3 sequence: CASSVSDNSPLHF. For the CDR3, the DNA is TGTGCCAGCAGCGTATCCGATAATTCACCCCTCCACTTT.

The chain employs TRBV20-1 and TRBJ2-5; TRBD1 agrees at 7 bases. The trim removed 3 bases at V and 5 bases at J, leaving 9 bases unmatched. CDR3 size: 14 residues. From germline, CDR1 is DFQATT and CDR2 SNEGSKA (reference sequence). CDR3 region: CSASVNRGEETQYF. CDR3 nucleotide sequence: TGCAGTGCTAGTGTCAACAGGGGCGAGGAGACCCAGTACTTC.

This clonotype was seen a few times. The chain uses TRBV10-1 and TRBJ1-2; TRBD1 aligns across 7 bases. This CDR3 comprises 13 residues. Germline values: CDR1 WNHNN, CDR2 SYGVQD (reference sequence). Unmatched junction bases numbered 3, after V lost 6 bases and J lost 2 bases. The CDR3 nucleotides read TGCGCCAGCAGCCCGACAGGGAACTATGGCTACACCTTC. This sequence encodes CASSPTGNYGYTF.

The chain combines TRBV23-1 with TRBJ1-6, with TRBD1 matching over 9 bases. TRBV23-1 is known as an ORF, though its function is uncertain. J was trimmed by 7 bases and V by 3 bases; bases with no gene match: 4. The CDR3 has 15 amino acids. In DNA, the CDR3 is TGCGCCAGCAGTCATTTGGGACAGGGCAATTCACCCCTCCACTTT. It codes for CASSHLGQGNSPLHF.

The V gene is TRBV10-3, the J gene TRBJ1-1, with TRBD1 matching over 10 bases. The V gene end was trimmed by 3 bases and the J gene end by 5 bases; junction bases not matched to a gene: 6. The V gene's germline CDR1 is ENHRY and CDR2 SYGVKD. The CDR3 totals 15 residues. Here the CDR3 reads CAISDVTGGYTEAFF. The CDR3 DNA reads as TGTGCCATCAGTGACGTGACAGGGGGCTATACTGAAGCTTTCTTT.

J is TRBJ1-3 and V is TRBV2; D unclear. Trimming took off 6 bases at V and 4 bases at J, with 7 bases between the two ends. CDR1 and CDR2 (germline): SNHLY, FYNNEI. This CDR3 is built from 12 residues. CDR3 in amino acids: CASSIEGNTIYF. The DNA for the CDR3 is TGTGCCAGCAGCATAGAGGGAAACACCATATATTTT.

The rearrangement joins TRBV29-1 to TRBJ2-1; maybe TRBD1 (6 bases). Deletions cut 6 bases from V and 0 bases from J, with 9 bases between. The V gene's germline CDR1 is SQVTM and CDR2 ANQGSEA. The CDR3 has 13 residues. The DNA for the CDR3 is TGCAGCGTGAGGACAGCCTCCTACAATGAGCAGTTCTTC. Translation: CSVRTASYNEQFF.

The V and J genes are TRBV7-9 and TRBJ1-2; D is uncertain. Germline V CDR1 and CDR2: SEHNR, FQNEAQ (reference sequence). This CDR3 spans 13 amino acids. V shed 4 bases and J shed 8 bases, with 14 bases lying between them. The CDR3 loop reads CASSSYPLEGYTF. Written as DNA, the CDR3 is TGTGCCAGCAGCTCCTACCCGCTCGAGGGCTACACCTTC.

The CDR3 protein is CASSRLVNEQFF. The CDR3 coding sequence is TGTGCCAGCAGCCGACTAGTAAATGAGCAGTTCTTC. This chain joins TRBV11-2 and TRBJ2-1; a possible D gene is TRBD2 (6 bases). The CDR3 totals 12 residues. V was trimmed by 5 bases and J by 7 bases, leaving 9 bases between them. Looked up from germline, CDR1 is SGHAT and CDR2 is FQNNGV. Full variable domain (remainder filled in from reference TRBV11-2 and TRBJ2-1): EAGVAQSPRYKIIEKRQSVAFWCNPISGHATLYWYQQILGQGPKLLIQFQNNGVVDDSQLPKDRFSAERLKGVDSTLKIQPAKLEDSAVYLCASSRLVNEQFFGPGTRLTVL.

This clonotype was seen once. This chain joins TRBV18 and TRBJ2-5; TRBD2 matches at 13 bases. CDR1 and CDR2 from the germline V gene are KGHSH and LQKENI. The V and J ends lost 3 bases and 1 base, in that order; junction bases with no gene match: 5. The CDR3 has 17 amino acids. The DNA for the CDR3 is TGTGCCAGCTCACCTACCCGACTAGCGGGAGGCCAAGAGACCCAGTACTTC. It is translated as CASSPTRLAGGQETQYF.

This clonotype has more than one count but fewer than ten. This rearrangement joins TRBV5-5 to TRBJ1-1; 8 nucleotides align to TRBD1. Germline CDR1 is SGHKS and CDR2 is YYEKEE (reference sequence). The junction had 5 bases not matched to a gene; V was cut back by 4 bases and J by 6 bases. The CDR3 consists of 13 residues. The CDR3 DNA is TGTGCCAGCAGCACCGCGGACAGGGCTGAAGCTTTCTTT. Amino acid sequence: CASSTADRAEAFF.

A note on this clonotype: The germline gene is not matched at one end of the junction; a read error may be the cause. The genes are TRBV11-1 and TRBJ2-7; 11 bases fit TRBD2. This CDR3 spans 18 amino acids. Germline loops: CDR1 SGHAT, CDR2 FQDESV (reference sequence). CDR3 in DNA: TGTGCCAGCAGCGTAGCGGGAGGGCCAATACTCTCCTCCTACGAGCAGTACTTC. Translating it yields CASSVAGGPILSSYEQYF. The full variable domain, completed using reference TRBV11-1 and TRBJ2-7, is EAEVAQSPRYKITEKSQAVAFWCDPISGHATLYWYRQILGQGPELLVQFQDESVVDDSQLPKDRFSAERLKGVDSTLKIQPAELGDSAMYLCASSVAGGPILSSYEQYFGPGTRLTVT.

CDR3 sequence (DNA): TGCAGTACTCAAAGGGCTAGCGGGAGCACAGATACGCAGTATTTT. Residues: CSTQRASGSTDTQYF. The chain employs TRBV20-1 and TRBJ2-3, with 8 nucleotides matching TRBD2. The CDR3 consists of 15 residues. Looked up from germline, CDR1 is DFQATT and CDR2 is SNEGSKA (reference sequence). The ends lost 8 bases at V and 0 bases at J; junction bases unmatched: 10.

V gene TRBV27 combines with J gene TRBJ1-1; D perhaps matches TRBD1 (5 bases). The V gene's germline CDR1 is MNHEY and CDR2 SMNVEV (reference sequence). V lost 0 bases, J lost 0 bases, and 8 bases lay in between. CDR3 length: 15 amino acids. For the CDR3, the DNA is TGTGCCAGCAGTTTATCTGGGACGGTGAACACTGAAGCTTTCTTT. Its protein product is CASSLSGTVNTEAFF.

This chain uses TRBV11-3 with TRBJ1-1; 8 nucleotides line up with TRBD1. CDR1 and CDR2 (germline): SGHNT, YENEEA. The trim removed 1 base at V and 6 bases at J, leaving 10 bases unmatched. CDR3 length equals 16 residues. CDR3 in DNA: TGTGCCAGCAGCTTAGTCCCGACAGGGGCCCCAGCTGAAGCTTTCTTT. This encodes CASSLVPTGAPAEAFF. Filled out from reference TRBV11-3 and TRBJ1-1, the complete variable domain reads EAGVVQSPRYKIIEKKQPVAFWCNPISGHNTLYWYLQNLGQGPELLIRYENEEAVDDSQLPKDRFSAERLKGVDSTLKIQPAELGDSAVYLCASSLVPTGAPAEAFFGQGTRLTVV.